This T cell receptor beta chain was recovered during a study of blood T cell repertoires in COVID-19. Study details: Samples taken during acute and convalescent COVID-19 were collected in the United States, Italy and Spain.

The CDR3 sequence is 14 residues long. Germline-derived CDR1 and CDR2 are MNHEY and SVGAGI. Trimming cost V 5 bases and J 7 bases; bases outside gene matches: 4. Participants were aged about 18 to 100 years from about two dozen US areas. Participant-reported clinical history was the basis for cohort assignment. Original processing notes: How many nucleated cells were present was estimated from reference gene primer amplification. Libraries were prepared by immunoSEQ multiplex PCR; TCRdb keeps only in-frame clonotypes and omits some of them. V and J calls and clone size are those listed in that table; D and trimming were worked out from the DNA. Of roughly 250,000 clones in the sample, 70% to 90% are singletons; the top ten hold about 3.5%.

The sample comprised PBMCs or T cells enriched from blood (not recorded which). The TCR was taken from a woman between 35 and 50 years old with acute COVID-19. The chain is built from TRBV6-5 and TRBJ2-1; 11 bases match TRBD1. In nucleotides, the CDR3 is TGTGCCAGCAGTACGGGACAGGGGGGAAATGAGCAGTTCTTC. Translating gives CASSTGQGGNEQFF.